This T cell receptor beta chain was profiled in a study of cytomegalovirus exposure and HLA in healthy donors. Findings and limits, study-wide: It was only CMV serostatus that was available as immune exposure information. HLA alleles were associated with 17,000 or so TCR beta sequences in a later analysis at 0.05 false discovery rate. Across HLA loci, a later analysis found differing TCR association rates, with DRB1 most and HLA-C fewest. Because they were indistinguishable, some V segments, including TRBV6-2 and TRBV6-3, were excluded.

In the case of this clone: Its specificity is unknown.

Trimming removed 3 bases at V and 4 bases at J, with 15 bases between. The CDR3 loop spans 15 amino acids. CDR1 SEHNR and CDR2 FQNEAQ come from the germline V gene (reference sequence). The PCR ran on 60 Vbeta and 13 Jbeta primers. The assay was immunoSEQ multiplex PCR, and TCRdb's table has in-frame clones only and misses some. The sample lists some 140,000 clones, approximately 70% seen once, with 1% to 1.5% in the top ten. The specimen was PBMCs. The chain links TRBV7-9 to TRBJ2-5; TRBD1 is a possible D gene (7 bases). The clonotype originates from a woman aged 40-49 years in good health and CMV-seronegative. CDR3 sequence reads: CASSLGDQGGETQYF. DNA of the CDR3: TGTGCCAGCAGCTTGGGGGATCAGGGGGGAGAGACCCAGTACTTC.